These T cell receptor beta chains were read from a single sample in a study of CD4 and CD8 cells across lung adenocarcinoma regions. In TCRdb, the PCR reads were re-called with MiXCR into one record per CDR3 protein. Seen here are about 25,000 distinct CDR3 sequences, roughly 50% observed once, and the top ten hold around 50%. Sequencing input: CD8+ T cells from the center of a lung tumor. The receptors derive from a male donor with lung adenocarcinoma. The CD4 and CD8 labels of this study may be unreliable. Each CDR3 is given with its conserved first and last residue. Fields, in order: V gene, J gene, D gene, clone size, CDR3 DNA, CDR3 protein. The D gene is left open where the match is weak. The size field is filled for only some rows; it gives once, few, many or a size class.

TRBV6-1,TRBJ2-3,.,.,TGTGCCAGCAGCCAGTTATGGGGGGGCAACACAGATACGCAGTATTTT,CASSQLWGGNTDTQYF
TRBV6-1,TRBJ2-5,.,.,TGTGCCAGCGCGGAAGCCGGGAGCCGGGACCAGGATACCCAGTACTTC,CASAEAGSRDQDTQYF
TRBV5-1,TRBJ2-1,.,many,TGCGCCAGCAGCTGGGACTTCCCTAGAAATGAGCAGTTCTTC,CASSWDFPRNEQFF
TRBV6-1,TRBJ1-2,.,many,TGTGCCAGCAGTGAAGAGTTTTGGCAGTTCAACCTTTATTCTAACTATGGCTACACCTTC,CASSEEFWQFNLYSNYGYTF
TRBV6-1,TRBJ2-3,.,.,TGTGCCAGCAGTGGCACGTGGGCTGTGAGGACCAATGCGCAGTTCTTT,CASSGTWAVRTNAQFF
TRBV6-2/TRBV6-3,TRBJ2-2,.,few,TGTGCCAGCAGTCTCGTAACACCGGGGACCGGGGAGCTGTTTTTT,CASSLVTPGTGELFF
TRBV6-1,TRBJ2-4,TRBD1,.,TGTGTCAGGGGGCTGTGGGCCAAAAACATTCAGTACTTC,CVRGLWAKNIQYF
TRBV5-1,TRBJ2-2,.,.,TGCGCCAGCAGCTTGGCCACGGGAACGACCACCGGGGAGCTGTTTTTT,CASSLATGTTTGELFF
TRBV4-2,TRBJ2-7,.,once,TGTGCCAGCAGACAAGCAAAGCAGGGGGGCTCCTACGAGCAGTACTTC,CASRQAKQGGSYEQYF
TRBV7-6,TRBJ2-2,TRBD2,.,TGTGCCAGCAGCTTAGTAGTTAGCGGGTACACCGGGGAGCTGTTTTTT,CASSLVVSGYTGELFF
TRBV10-1,TRBJ2-3,TRBD2,.,TGCGCCAGCAGTGCGATGGGGGGGGGAGCCACAGATACGCAGTACTTT,CASSAMGGGATDTQYF
TRBV27,TRBJ2-7,.,few,TGTGCCAGCAGTTTATATGCCTCCGTACAGGGAAAGAACGAGCAGTACTTC,CASSLYASVQGKNEQYF
TRBV6-1,TRBJ2-4,.,once,TGTGCCAGCACCGTCGAGAGGGGCGGTGTAGCCAAAAACATCCAGTCCTTC,CASTVERGGVAKNIQSF
TRBV6-1,TRBJ1-4,.,many,TGTGCCAGCAGTGAAACCCCTCAGGAAAAACTGTTTTTT,CASSETPQEKLFF
TRBV10-2,TRBJ2-6,TRBD1,few,TGCGCCAGCAGTGAGGGCAGGGGGCGGTCTGGGGCCAACGTCCTGACTTTC,CASSEGRGRSGANVLTF
TRBV5-1,TRBJ2-1,.,.,TGCGCCAGCAGCCCAGAGGGGGGCAGATACAATGAGCAGTTCTTC,CASSPEGGRYNEQFF
TRBV10-3,TRBJ2-3,.,.,TGTGCGGGTGTGGGCTCAGATGAGCAGTTCTTT,CAGVGSDEQFF
TRBV6-1,TRBJ2-5,TRBD2,.,TGTGCCAGCGGGGGGGTGGGGGAGGCCCAGTATTTC,CASGGVGEAQYF
TRBV6-1,TRBJ2-4,.,.,TGTGCCAGCGGGGGCTTCGCCCGAGATACGCAGTACTTC,CASGGFARDTQYF
TRBV7-6,TRBJ2-5,.,.,TGTGCCAGCAGCTCCGAATCGGGAGAGACCCAGTACTTC,CASSSESGETQYF
TRBV6-1,TRBJ2-3,.,.,TGTGCCAGCAGCCTATACAGGATCACGGGGGCGCAGTATTTT,CASSLYRITGAQYF
TRBV4-2,TRBJ2-7,.,.,TGTGCCAGCAGCCAAGAAGTTCGTCGGGAGCAGTACTTC,CASSQEVRREQYF
TRBV10-3,TRBJ2-3,.,.,TGTGCCATCAGTGATGGCTACGACACAGATACGCAGTATTTT,CAISDGYDTDTQYF
TRBV24-1,TRBJ2-5,.,.,TGTGCCACCAGTGATCCGATCGTAGAGACCCAGTACTTC,CATSDPIVETQYF
TRBV10-2,TRBJ2-4,.,.,TGCGCCAGCGGTGTTCGGGACCCAAAGATTCAGTACTTC,CASGVRDPKIQYF